What follows are 29 T cell receptor beta chains derived from one specimen sequenced in a study of T-cell memory formation after mild COVID-19. Via MiXCR, TCRdb re-called the 5' RACE reads, giving one row per CDR3 protein. In the table there are about 410,000 distinct CDR3 sequences, more than 15% of which are singletons. The sequencing sample was made of PBMCs or a T cell subset sorted from them (not recorded which). These receptors were collected from a man in his late teens or twenties who had mild COVID-19 (a few samples of this study predate the infection). Cell type and time point are not known.

This clonotype has a count of ten or more. This rearrangement joins TRBV29-1 to TRBJ2-5; D is unresolved. This CDR3 comprises 12 residues. Looked up from germline, CDR1 is SQVTM and CDR2 is ANQGSEA. Deletions cut 6 bases from V and 5 bases from J, with 13 bases between. CDR3 region: CSVATPWETQYF. The CDR3 DNA reads TGCAGCGTGGCCACCCCCTGGGAGACCCAGTACTTC.

This chain connects TRBV7-9 to TRBJ1-2; no clear D gene. The CDR3 has 13 residues. The germline gives CDR1 SEHNR, CDR2 FQNEAQ (reference sequence). V was shortened by 3 bases and J by 5 bases, with 10 bases between the two germline ends. CDR3 sequence reads: CASSFYSDYGYTF. CDR3 nucleotides: TGTGCCAGCAGCTTTTACAGTGATTATGGCTACACCTTC.

This sequence joins TRBV7-9 and TRBJ2-7; 7 bases map to TRBD2. The germline gives CDR1 SEHNR, CDR2 FQNEAQ (reference sequence). V was pared by 6 bases and J by 5 bases, with 10 bases of the junction left unmatched. CDR3 size: 14 residues. Written as DNA, the CDR3 is TGTGCCAGCAGAAGGGGAGGGTTTCAAGACGAGCAGTACTTC. This gives the protein CASRRGGFQDEQYF.

The chain carries TRBV6-5 and TRBJ1-4; the D is unclear. Trimming pared 0 bases from V and 8 bases from J, leaving 13 bases between. The CDR3 loop spans 15 amino acids. Germline CDR1 MNHEY, CDR2 SVGAGI. CDR3 nucleotides: TGTGCCAGCAGTTACTCACGGACGATAGGCGAAAAACTGTTTTTT. Protein product: CASSYSRTIGEKLFF.

The chain uses TRBV7-3 and TRBJ2-3; the D gene is possibly TRBD2 (6 bases). Looked up from germline, CDR1 is SGHTA and CDR2 is FQGTGA. The CDR3 loop spans 13 amino acids. V was shortened by 7 bases and J by 2 bases, with 10 bases between the two germline ends. CDR3: CASTGGNTDTQYF. The CDR3 bases are TGTGCCAGCACTGGGGGGAACACAGATACGCAGTATTTT. The full variable domain, completed using reference TRBV7-3 and TRBJ2-3, is GAGVSQTPSNKVTEKGKYVELRCDPISGHTALYWYRQSLGQGPEFLIYFQGTGAADDSGLPNDRFFAVRPEGSVSTLKIQRTERGDSAVYLCASTGGNTDTQYFGPGTRLTVL.

This chain uses TRBV20-1 with TRBJ2-3; D ambiguous. V lost 1 base and J lost 0, with 11 bases in between. Germline V gene sequence: CDR1 DFQATT, CDR2 SNEGSKA (reference sequence). The CDR3 totals 15 residues. DNA for the CDR3: TGCAGTGCTAGAGTTCCGTGGGTTAGCACAGATACGCAGTATTTT. It yields the protein CSARVPWVSTDTQYF.

This chain uses TRBV12-3 or TRBV12-4 with TRBJ2-3; no clear D. The ends were cut back, 3 bases at V and 4 bases at J, with 20 bases in the middle. There are 17 residues in the CDR3. The CDR3 sequence is CASSFRRVALLADTQYF. DNA of the CDR3: TGTGCCAGCAGTTTTCGCCGCGTAGCCCTTTTGGCAGATACGCAGTATTTT.

This clonotype appeared many times. This chain uses TRBV7-8 with TRBJ2-6; D gene ambiguous. Between the trimmed V and J ends, which lost 1 base and 2 bases, there was a span of 3 bases. Germline V CDR1 and CDR2: SGHVS, FQNEAQ. The CDR3 is made up of 14 amino acids. Written as DNA, the CDR3 is TGTGCCAGCAGCTTAGATACTGGGGCCAACGTCCTGACTTTC. Encoded protein: CASSLDTGANVLTF.

This clonotype has a handful of counts. This sequence joins TRBV6-5 and TRBJ1-1, with TRBD1 identical over 7 bases. This CDR3 comprises 14 residues. V gave up 6 bases and J gave up 7 bases; unmatched junction bases: 11. CDR1 and CDR2 (germline): MNHEY, SVGAGI. CDR3 in amino acids: CASRETGNLIEAFF. The CDR3 DNA sequence: TGTGCCAGCAGGGAGACAGGGAATCTGATTGAAGCTTTCTTT.

The table lists this clonotype with a few counts. The gene calls are TRBV5-1 and TRBJ2-2; D uncertain. The CDR3 contains 14 residues. CDR1 is SGHRS and CDR2 is YFSETQ in the germline V gene. Trimming removed 4 bases from V and 2 bases from J, with 9 bases in between. The CDR3 sequence is CASSPLGNTGELFF. The CDR3 DNA follows: TGCGCCAGCAGCCCCCTGGGCAACACCGGGGAGCTGTTTTTT.

The J gene is TRBJ2-2, the V gene TRBV4-3, with TRBD1 matching over 8 bases. Germline trimming cut 4 bases from V and 1 base from J; bases unmatched to any gene: 2. The CDR3 extends over 15 amino acids. Germline values: CDR1 LGHNA, CDR2 YSLEER. The CDR3 loop is CASSRDRLNTGELFF. The CDR3 bases are TGCGCCAGCAGCCGGGACAGGTTGAACACCGGGGAGCTGTTTTTT.

This clonotype was picked up many times. The chain employs TRBV6-5 and TRBJ2-5; D is undetermined. The ends were cut back, 3 bases at V and 7 bases at J, with 6 bases in the middle. The germline gives CDR1 MNHEY, CDR2 SVGAGI. This CDR3 is 11 amino acids long. The CDR3 nucleotides are TGTGCCAGCAGTTATGGCGCGACCCAGTACTTC. Encoded protein: CASSYGATQYF.

The genes are TRBV7-3 and TRBJ2-5; possible D gene TRBD1, 6 bases. V was shortened by 2 bases and J by 5 bases, with 9 bases between the two germline ends. The CDR3 is 13 residues long. CDR1 is SGHTA and CDR2 is FQGTGA in the germline V gene. CDR3 region: CASSLDRLETQYF. DNA of the CDR3: TGTGCCAGCAGCTTAGACAGGTTGGAGACCCAGTACTTC. The full variable domain, rest sourced from reference TRBV7-3 and TRBJ2-5, is GAGVSQTPSNKVTEKGKYVELRCDPISGHTALYWYRQSLGQGPEFLIYFQGTGAADDSGLPNDRFFAVRPEGSVSTLKIQRTERGDSAVYLCASSLDRLETQYFGPGTRLLVL.

This clonotype was counted a few times. The chain carries TRBV18 and TRBJ2-3, with 7 nucleotides matching TRBD2. From germline, CDR1 is KGHSH and CDR2 LQKENI. CDR3 length: 16 amino acids. J was trimmed by 3 bases and V by 1 base; bases with no gene match: 7. CDR3 in amino acids: CASSPLRRGSTDTQYF. CDR3 nucleotide sequence: TGTGCCAGCTCACCACTTAGGCGGGGGAGTACAGATACGCAGTATTTT.

This chain links TRBV25-1 with TRBJ2-5; D assignment may be TRBD1 or TRBD2 (5 bases each). The CDR3 has 16 residues. V was trimmed by 4 bases and J by 5 bases, leaving 20 bases between them. The V gene's germline CDR1 is MGHDK and CDR2 SYGVNS. The CDR3 spells CASSALGPRGEETQYF. As DNA, the CDR3 is TGTGCCAGCAGTGCCTTAGGGCCAAGGGGAGAGGAGACCCAGTACTTC.

This clonotype has more than one count but fewer than ten. The V call is TRBV11-2, the J call TRBJ1-2; the match to TRBD1 covers 7 bases. Germline V gene lookup returns CDR1 SGHAT and CDR2 FQNNGV. The CDR3 totals 17 residues. V was clipped by 4 bases and J by 2 bases; unmatched bases: 13. CDR3 amino acids: CASSSVRRQTGNYGYTF. The CDR3 nucleotides are TGTGCCAGCAGCTCCGTTAGGAGACAGACAGGGAACTATGGCTACACCTTC.

The chain is built from TRBV7-2 and TRBJ2-7; 13 nucleotides align to TRBD2. This CDR3 contains 14 residues. V shed 4 bases and J 7 bases; nucleotides not matched to a gene: 4. Germline V CDR1 and CDR2: SGHTA, FQGNSA. The CDR3 region is CASSSGLAGVEQYF. The CDR3 bases are TGTGCCAGCAGCTCCGGACTAGCGGGGGTTGAGCAGTACTTC.

This clonotype was counted between two and nine times. This chain uses TRBV5-1 with TRBJ2-3, with 12 nucleotides matching TRBD2. This CDR3 spans 21 amino acids. CDR1 is SGHRS and CDR2 is YFSETQ in the germline V gene. V was clipped by 2 bases and J by 2 bases; unmatched bases: 18. The CDR3 here is CASSFSLTSGGHRLYTDTQYF. The CDR3 DNA is TGCGCCAGCAGCTTCTCCCTGACTAGCGGGGGACACAGACTTTACACAGATACGCAGTATTTT.

This clonotype appeared many times. The V gene is TRBV7-9, the J gene TRBJ1-1, with a tentative D call TRBD1 (5 bases). The germline gives CDR1 SEHNR, CDR2 FQNEAQ (reference sequence). The V gene lost 4 bases and the J gene lost 6 bases, with 9 bases spanning the gap. The CDR3 has 12 amino acids. The CDR3 loop is CASSWGGAEAFF. As DNA, the CDR3 is TGTGCCAGCAGCTGGGGGGGGGCTGAAGCTTTCTTT. The full variable domain, with the rest looked up from reference TRBV7-9 and TRBJ1-1, is DTGVSQNPRHKITKRGQNVTFRCDPISEHNRLYWYRQTLGQGPEFLTYFQNEAQLEKSRLLSDRFSAERPKGSFSTLEIQRTEQGDSAMYLCASSWGGAEAFFGQGTRLTVV.

The chain couples TRBV19 to TRBJ1-6; unclear D gene. This CDR3 is built from 14 residues. CDR1 and CDR2 (germline): LNHDA, SQIVND (reference sequence). The ends were cut back, 7 bases at V and 3 bases at J, with 10 bases in the middle. CDR3 sequence: CASKRGYYNSPLHF. For the CDR3, the DNA is TGTGCCAGTAAACGCGGCTACTATAATTCACCCCTCCACTTT.

There are many counts of this clonotype. This chain connects TRBV7-8 to TRBJ1-1; 9 bases are shared with TRBD1. After removal of 1 base from V and 12 bases from J, the junction contained 6 bases not matched to a gene. Germline V gives CDR1 SGHVS, CDR2 FQNEAQ. This CDR3 has 13 residues. This CDR3 is CASSLGRDRAPFF. In DNA, the CDR3 is TGTGCCAGCAGCTTAGGCCGGGACAGGGCCCCTTTCTTT.

The chain carries TRBV7-9 and TRBJ2-1, with 8 nucleotides matching TRBD2. Germline-derived CDR1 and CDR2 are SEHNR and FQNEAQ (reference sequence). CDR3 length: 17 residues. After removal of 7 bases from V and 5 bases from J, the junction contained 16 bases not matched to a gene. In nucleotides, the CDR3 is TGTGCCAGCACCAATATAGGGAGTAGCGGGGCCCACAATGAGCAGTTCTTC. It specifies CASTNIGSSGAHNEQFF. Variable domain in full (rest from reference TRBV7-9 and TRBJ2-1): DTGVSQNPRHKITKRGQNVTFRCDPISEHNRLYWYRQTLGQGPEFLTYFQNEAQLEKSRLLSDRFSAERPKGSFSTLEIQRTEQGDSAMYLCASTNIGSSGAHNEQFFGPGTRLTVL.

This clonotype has a handful of counts. The chain couples TRBV11-2 to TRBJ2-2, with D tentatively TRBD1 (6 bases). V lost 1 base and J 0 bases, leaving 9 bases between the germline ends. Germline lookup yields CDR1 SGHAT and CDR2 FQNNGV. This CDR3 is built from 16 residues. This chain's CDR3 is CASSLARTANTGELFF. DNA of the CDR3: TGTGCCAGCAGCTTAGCCCGGACAGCGAACACCGGGGAGCTGTTTTTT.

The sample holds many counts of this clonotype. The chain employs TRBV5-1 and TRBJ2-1, with 10 bases that match TRBD1. The ends lost 3 bases at V and 4 bases at J; junction bases unmatched: 4. The length of the CDR3 is 15 residues. Germline V gene sequence: CDR1 SGHRS, CDR2 YFSETQ. CDR3 sequence (DNA): TGCGCCAGCAGCTCAGGGACAGGGGAATACAATGAGCAGTTCTTC. It codes for CASSSGTGEYNEQFF.

Ten or more counts support this clonotype. This chain links TRBV20-1 with TRBJ1-1, with 7 bases identical to TRBD1. Germline V gives CDR1 DFQATT, CDR2 SNEGSKA (reference sequence). V trimming: 0 bases; J trimming: 6 bases; junction bases outside the gene matches: 13. The CDR3 extends over 16 amino acids. The CDR3 loop reads CSARDPEGGRGSEAFF. Written as DNA, the CDR3 is TGCAGTGCTAGAGATCCTGAAGGGGGCCGAGGGTCTGAAGCTTTCTTT.

V and J are TRBV7-2 and TRBJ2-7; 10 bases agree with TRBD1. The CDR3 consists of 15 residues. After removal of 5 bases from V and 3 bases from J, the junction contained 7 bases not matched to a gene. Germline V gene lookup returns CDR1 SGHTA and CDR2 FQGNSA. The DNA for the CDR3 is TGTGCCAGCAGCGAAGGACAGGGGGGAGTCTACGAGCAGTACTTC. Translated, it gives CASSEGQGGVYEQYF. The variable domain in full, completed from reference TRBV7-2 and TRBJ2-7, reads GAGVSQSPSNKVTEKGKDVELRCDPISGHTALYWYRQSLGQGLEFLIYFQGNSAPDKSGLPSDRFSAERTGGSVSTLTIQRTQQEDSAVYLCASSEGQGGVYEQYFGPGTRLTVT.

V usage is TRBV28 and J usage is TRBJ2-7; D uncertain. The CDR3 has 13 residues. Per germline, CDR1 MDHEN and CDR2 SYDVKM. V lost 6 bases, J lost 7 bases, and 16 bases lay in between. CDR3 DNA sequence: TGTGCCAGCAGCTCATTGCTGGGCGGAGAGCAGTACGTC. It codes for CASSSLLGGEQYV.

This clonotype has a handful of counts. V is TRBV6-5 and J is TRBJ2-7; 8 positions match TRBD1. CDR1 and CDR2 (germline): MNHEY, SVGAGI. Trimming removed 9 bases from V and 2 bases from J; junction bases left unmatched: 12. The CDR3 is made up of 15 amino acids. The CDR3 here is CASRQGMDPTYEQYV. In nucleotides, the CDR3 is TGTGCCAGTCGACAGGGGATGGACCCTACCTACGAGCAGTACGTC.

This clonotype was seen a handful of times. J is TRBJ1-1 and V is TRBV5-1; D is uncertain. CDR1 SGHRS and CDR2 YFSETQ come from the germline V gene. Trimming removed 3 bases at V and 1 base at J, with 13 bases between. The length of the CDR3 is 15 residues. The CDR3 sequence: CASSSHWEGNTEAFF. The DNA of the CDR3 is TGCGCCAGCAGCTCCCATTGGGAGGGGAACACTGAAGCTTTCTTT.